This entry concerns a single T cell receptor (beta chain). Its antigen is unknown. TCRdb's table, derived via immunoSEQ multiplex PCR, lists solely in-frame clones and lacks some. Among 1 million to 1.3 million clones listed, 75% to 85% were seen once. The data were taken from a study of shared clonotypes between healthy human individuals. General study points: Several donors had roughly 5% of their naive CD4 clonotypes in common.

Germline V CDR1 and CDR2: SGHNT, YYREEE (reference sequence). The CDR3 loop spans 16 amino acids. V gave up 4 bases and J gave up 3 bases; unmatched junction bases: 9. The V call is TRBV5-4, the J call TRBJ2-2; 7 bases are a match to TRBD1. The specimen was memory CD4+ T cells from PBMCs. Regarding subset: CD45RA-negative fraction. This TCR came from a man aged 18 to 30 in good health. Some clones in this sample may be carry-over from other donors' samples. This CDR3 is CASSADRVAYTGELFF. The DNA of the CDR3 is TGTGCCAGCAGCGCCGACAGGGTAGCGTACACCGGGGAGCTGTTTTTT.